Presented here are 24 T cell receptor beta chains from one specimen sequenced in a study of T cell repertoires in cytomegalovirus infection. The antigens for these receptors are not known. TCRdb ran MiXCR on the reads and lists one entry per CDR3 protein. The sample lists approximately 990,000 distinct CDR3 sequences, less than 40% occurring once. This material consisted of cultured CD8+ T cells from PBMCs, taken from culture after CMV antigen stimulation. Source of these receptors: a human donor in good health (CMV status not recorded). Some clones in this sample may be carry-over from other donors' samples.

The table lists this clonotype with a few counts. The junction departs from germline at one end; a sequencing error may be responsible. V gene TRBV7-7 combines with J gene TRBJ2-1; either TRBD1 or TRBD2 may supply D (5 bases each). The CDR3 contains 15 residues. The V gene's germline CDR1 is SSHAT and CDR2 FNYEAQ (reference sequence). CDR3 in DNA: TGTGCTAGCAGCCCCGGGCTCGGGGCCAACAATGAGCAGTTCTTC. Translating it yields CASSPGLGANNEQFF.

The chain employs TRBV12-3 or TRBV12-4 and TRBJ2-1; D remains unclear. Trimming removed 6 bases at V and 7 bases at J, with 7 bases between. The CDR3 sequence is 11 residues long. This chain's CDR3 is CASREKNEQFF. In DNA form, the CDR3 reads TGTGCCAGCAGGGAAAAGAATGAGCAGTTCTTC.

The rearrangement links TRBV7-6 to TRBJ2-5; tentative D call: TRBD1 (5 bases). Germline V gene lookup returns CDR1 SGHVS and CDR2 FNYEAQ. V lost 7 bases and J 3 bases, leaving 18 bases between the germline ends. The CDR3 loop spans 15 amino acids. The CDR3 loop is CASTGNYRLEETQYF. The CDR3 coding sequence is TGTGCCAGCACAGGGAACTATAGGTTGGAAGAGACCCAGTACTTC.

The CDR3 bases are TGCAGCGTTGCTTTTACGGGGATCCACGAGCAGTACTTC. Amino acid sequence: CSVAFTGIHEQYF. This chain joins TRBV29-1 and TRBJ2-7; weak D call: TRBD2 (5 bases). This CDR3 region has 13 residues. Trimming left V 4 bases short and J 5 bases short, with 15 bases between. CDR1 and CDR2 (germline): SQVTM, ANQGSEA.

Turning to this clonotype: A single base separates this from a much larger clone, so it may be a read error. The chain uses TRBV7-9 and TRBJ1-1, with D possibly matching TRBD1 (5 bases). Germline CDR1 and CDR2: SEHNR and FQNEAQ (reference sequence). Between the trimmed V and J ends, which lost 1 base and 4 bases, there was a span of 10 bases. The CDR3 totals 14 residues. CDR3 nucleotide sequence: TGTGCCAGCAGCTTAGGGGGGGTTGCCACTGAAGCTTTCTTT. Its protein product is CASSLGGVATEAFF. The whole variable domain, filled in from reference TRBV7-9 and TRBJ1-1, reads DTGVSQNPRHKITKRGQNVTFRCDPISEHNRLYWYRQTLGQGPEFLTYFQNEAQLEKSRLLSDRFSAERPKGSFSTLEIQRTEQGDSAMYLCASSLGGVATEAFFGQGTRLTVV.

This clonotype has more than one count but fewer than ten. One junction end disagrees with the germline gene, perhaps due to a read error. This chain links TRBV27 with TRBJ1-4; D is possibly TRBD1 (5 bases). CDR3 length: 15 amino acids. Per germline, CDR1 MNHEY and CDR2 SMNVEV (reference sequence). The CDR3 nucleotides are TGTGCCAGCACTTTAGGATCAGGGTCGGGCGAAAAACTGTTTTTT. Its protein product is CASTLGSGSGEKLFF.

The gene calls are TRBV4-2 and TRBJ2-7; no reliable D call. The CDR3 is 15 amino acids. CDR1 is LGHNA, CDR2 YNFKEQ, per germline. V shed 1 base and J shed 0 bases, with 10 bases lying between them. The CDR3 protein is CASSQVPSGSYEQYF. CDR3 sequence (DNA): TGTGCCAGCAGCCAAGTGCCCTCGGGCTCCTACGAGCAGTACTTC.

This clonotype was seen many times. The chain uses TRBV7-8 and TRBJ2-3; D is possibly TRBD2 (5 bases). The CDR3 covers 14 residues. Between the trimmed V and J ends, which lost 2 bases and 2 bases, there was a span of 8 bases. Germline CDR1 SGHVS, CDR2 FQNEAQ. CDR3 nucleotide sequence: TGTGCCAGCAGCTTAAGCGGAATCACAGATACGCAGTATTTT. Encoded protein: CASSLSGITDTQYF. The entire variable domain, with the rest obtained from reference TRBV7-8 and TRBJ2-3, is as follows: GAGVSQSPRYKVAKRGQDVALRCDPISGHVSLFWYQQALGQGPEFLTYFQNEAQLDKSGLPSDRFFAERPEGSVSTLKIQRTQQEDSAVYLCASSLSGITDTQYFGPGTRLTVL.

This rearrangement joins TRBV6-5 to TRBJ1-6; D is ambiguous. CDR1 is MNHEY, CDR2 SVGAGI, per germline. V was cut by 0 bases and J by 8 bases, with 11 bases left in between. This CDR3 comprises 15 residues. In DNA form, the CDR3 reads TGTGCCAGCAGTTACTCTGGGGATCGCGATTCACCCCTCCACTTT. This gives the protein CASSYSGDRDSPLHF.

CDR3 DNA sequence: TGTGCCAGTAGTATCAACAGGGAGGGGACTGAAGCTTTCTTT. The encoded protein is CASSINREGTEAFF. The V gene is TRBV19, the J gene TRBJ1-1, with a possible D match to TRBD1 (6 bases). The CDR3 has 14 amino acids. Germline V gene data show CDR1 as LNHDA and CDR2 as SQIVND (reference sequence). V dropped 3 bases and J dropped 5 bases, with 13 bases sitting between them. The whole variable domain, filled in from reference TRBV19 and TRBJ1-1, reads DGGITQSPKYLFRKEGQNVTLSCEQNLNHDAMYWYRQDPGQGLRLIYYSQIVNDFQKGDIAEGYSVSREKKESFPLTVTSAQKNPTAFYLCASSINREGTEAFFGQGTRLTVV.

This clonotype was seen more than once but under ten times. The V gene is TRBV7-9, the J gene TRBJ2-5, with TRBD1 matching 9 bases. Germline-derived CDR1 and CDR2 are SEHNR and FQNEAQ (reference sequence). This CDR3 has 15 residues. The trim removed 4 bases at V and 4 bases at J, leaving 7 bases unmatched. CDR3 in amino acids: CASSYPQGARETQYF. The CDR3 region has the DNA TGTGCCAGCAGCTACCCACAGGGGGCGAGAGAGACCCAGTACTTC.

This clonotype was seen only a few times. CDR3 coding DNA: TGTGCCAGCAGCTTAATCGGCAGGACCAGAAAAGATACGCAGTATTTT. Its translation: CASSLIGRTRKDTQYF. The genes are TRBV7-2 and TRBJ2-3; no clear D gene. The CDR3 length is 16 residues. V was trimmed by 2 bases and J by 5 bases, leaving 17 bases between them. The germline gives CDR1 SGHTA, CDR2 FQGNSA.

This clonotype was observed a few times. The genes are TRBV7-3 and TRBJ1-1; D may be TRBD1 (6 bases). The V gene's germline CDR1 is SGHTA and CDR2 FQGTGA. CDR3 length: 15 amino acids. Trimming took 5 bases from V and 1 from J, leaving 14 bases between them. Here the CDR3 DNA reads TGTGCCAGCAGCCGAATAAGGGGGGGGAACACTGAAGCTTTCTTT. Protein product: CASSRIRGGNTEAFF.

This clonotype has a handful of counts. The V and J genes are TRBV12-3 or TRBV12-4 and TRBJ1-6; D is unresolved. The V end lost 6 bases, the J end lost 9 bases, and 15 bases lay between the germline ends. The CDR3 loop spans 14 amino acids. CDR3 sequence (DNA): TGTGCCAGCAGCCTTCCCCATAAGGGTTCACCCCTCCACTTT. This codes for CASSLPHKGSPLHF.

This chain uses TRBV19 with TRBJ1-1; TRBD1 might be the D (5 bases). The V gene lost 10 bases and the J gene lost 0 bases, with 18 bases spanning the gap. There are 15 residues in the CDR3. Germline V gene lookup returns CDR1 LNHDA and CDR2 SQIVND (reference sequence). For the CDR3, the DNA is TGTGCCACCCTGCTGACAGTAGGCATGAACACTGAAGCTTTCTTT. This codes for CATLLTVGMNTEAFF.

V gene TRBV19 combines with J gene TRBJ2-1, with a possible D match to TRBD2 (5 bases). The CDR3 sequence is 16 residues long. Between the trimmed V and J ends, which lost 4 bases and 3 bases, there was a span of 16 bases. Germline assignment: CDR1 LNHDA and CDR2 SQIVND (reference sequence). CDR3 residues: CASSTSAGNYYNEQFF. The CDR3 DNA follows: TGTGCCAGTAGTACCAGTGCCGGGAATTACTACAATGAGCAGTTCTTC.

The sample holds a few counts of this clonotype. This chain joins TRBV7-9 and TRBJ1-2; D ambiguous. V shed 5 bases and J shed 4 bases, with 20 bases lying between them. The CDR3 has 16 amino acids. Germline V gene data show CDR1 as SEHNR and CDR2 as FQNEAQ (reference sequence). The DNA for the CDR3 is TGTGCCAGCAGCGCCGGAGCTACAAGGGAGTCCTATGGCTACACCTTC. This encodes CASSAGATRESYGYTF.

V gene TRBV4-1 combines with J gene TRBJ2-2; D could derive from TRBD1 or TRBD2 (5 bases each). The germline gives CDR1 MGHRA, CDR2 YSYEKL. V lost 1 base, J lost 3 bases, and 12 bases lay in between. CDR3 length: 16 residues. CDR3 sequence reads: CASSQGAGTYTGELFF. The CDR3 bases are TGCGCCAGCAGCCAAGGAGCAGGGACGTACACCGGGGAGCTGTTTTTT.

This chain uses TRBV5-1 with TRBJ2-7; a possible D gene is TRBD1 (6 bases). Trimming took off 0 bases at V and 2 bases at J, with 15 bases between the two ends. The length of the CDR3 is 16 residues. The germline V gene encodes CDR1 SGHRS and CDR2 YFSETQ. CDR3 protein: CASSLGLDRPTYEQYF. As DNA, the CDR3 is TGCGCCAGCAGCTTGGGGTTGGACAGACCAACCTACGAGCAGTACTTC.

The chain couples TRBV7-2 to TRBJ2-7, with 7 bases matching TRBD1. The CDR3 runs 14 residues. Per the germline V gene, CDR1 is SGHTA and CDR2 is FQGNSA. Here the CDR3 DNA reads TGTGTCAGCAGCTTTGAGGGGGCGAGTAACGAGCAGTACGTC. Translated, it gives CVSSFEGASNEQYV.

This clonotype was recorded many times. V is TRBV12-3 or TRBV12-4 and J is TRBJ1-5; D is perhaps TRBD1 (5 bases). The V and J ends lost 1 base and 8 bases respectively, with 15 bases between them. This CDR3 is built from 15 residues. CDR3 protein: CASSLGGLSIKPQHF. CDR3 nucleotide sequence: TGTGCCAGCAGTTTAGGGGGCCTCTCGATCAAGCCCCAGCATTTT.

This clonotype was counted a few times. CDR3 nucleotides: TGTGCCAGTATTCGTAGCGACAGGACTAACTATGGCTACACCTTC. Translating it yields CASIRSDRTNYGYTF. The chain carries TRBV19 and TRBJ1-2; perhaps TRBD1 as D (6 bases). This CDR3 region has 15 residues. V shed 7 bases and J shed 0 bases, with 15 bases lying between them. Germline assignment: CDR1 LNHDA and CDR2 SQIVND (reference sequence). Variable domain in full (rest from reference TRBV19 and TRBJ1-2): DGGITQSPKYLFRKEGQNVTLSCEQNLNHDAMYWYRQDPGQGLRLIYYSQIVNDFQKGDIAEGYSVSREKKESFPLTVTSAQKNPTAFYLCASIRSDRTNYGYTFGSGTRLTVV.

The chain couples TRBV10-3 to TRBJ2-7; either TRBD1 or TRBD2 may fit D (5 bases each). The CDR3 is made up of 14 amino acids. Germline assignment: CDR1 ENHRY and CDR2 SYGVKD. V lost 2 bases and J 3 bases, leaving 11 bases between the germline ends. The CDR3 DNA follows: TGTGCCATCAGTGAGGTCCGGGGCGACTACGAGCAGTACGTC. Translating it yields CAISEVRGDYEQYV.

The sample holds a few counts of this clonotype. The V call is TRBV4-1, the J call TRBJ2-7; D ambiguous. Per germline, CDR1 MGHRA and CDR2 YSYEKL. The CDR3 spans 15 residues. Trimming cost V 0 bases and J 0 bases, with 9 bases left between them. This CDR3 reads CASSQDNGFSYEQYV. CDR3 in DNA: TGCGCCAGCAGCCAAGATAACGGATTCTCCTACGAGCAGTACGTC.